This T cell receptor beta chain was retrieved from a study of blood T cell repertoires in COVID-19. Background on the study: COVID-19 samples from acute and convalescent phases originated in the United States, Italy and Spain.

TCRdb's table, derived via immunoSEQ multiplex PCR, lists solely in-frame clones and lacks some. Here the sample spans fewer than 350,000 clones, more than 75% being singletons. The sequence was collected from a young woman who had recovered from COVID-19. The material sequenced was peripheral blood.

The CDR3 nucleotides are TGTGCCAGCAGTGTACAGGGGCGGCCCCAGCATTTT. It is translated as CASSVQGRPQHF. This chain links TRBV2 with TRBJ1-5, with 7 bases matching TRBD1. The CDR3 has 12 amino acids. Germline V CDR1 and CDR2: SNHLY, FYNNEI. Trimming removed 4 bases from V and 9 bases from J; junction bases left unmatched: 3.